This TCR beta chain was captured by sequencing in a study of T cells in Graves' hyperthyroidism and ophthalmopathy. From RNA transcripts, TCR beta CDR3 regions were amplified. Using the HTBI primer set, a first-round RT-PCR was run on the TCR CDR3. TCRdb called the multiplex PCR reads again in MiXCR, with one record for every CDR3 protein. In the table there are about 360,000 distinct CDR3 sequences, around 13% of which are singletons. At least ten counts were recorded for this clonotype. This CDR3 comprises 13 residues. Germline trimming cut 5 bases from V and 4 bases from J; bases unmatched to any gene: 3. The germline CDR1 and CDR2 sequences are SEHNR and FQNEAQ (reference sequence).

The sequencing sample was made of blood. This receptor was obtained from a woman between 18 and 29 years old with Graves' hyperthyroidism. The genes are TRBV7-9 and TRBJ1-1; TRBD1 matches 8 bases. CDR3 residues: CASSRTGLTEAFF. In DNA, the CDR3 is TGTGCCAGCAGCCGGACAGGGCTCACTGAAGCTTTCTTT.